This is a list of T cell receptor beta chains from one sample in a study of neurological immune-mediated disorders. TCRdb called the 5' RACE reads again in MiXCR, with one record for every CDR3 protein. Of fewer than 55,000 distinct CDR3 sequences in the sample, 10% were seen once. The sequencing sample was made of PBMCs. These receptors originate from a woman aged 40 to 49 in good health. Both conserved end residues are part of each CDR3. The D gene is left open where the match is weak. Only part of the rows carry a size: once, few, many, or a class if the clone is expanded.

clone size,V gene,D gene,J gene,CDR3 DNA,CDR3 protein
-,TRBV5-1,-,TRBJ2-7,TGTGCCAGCAGCGATAGGTTTCAAACTTACGAGCAGTACTTC,CASSDRFQTYEQYF
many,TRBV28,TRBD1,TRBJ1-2,TGTGCCAGCAGTGTGGGACAGACCAACACCTTC,CASSVGQTNTF
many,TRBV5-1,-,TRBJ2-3,TGCGCCAGCAGCTTGGGAATACCTCGGACAGATACGCAGTATTTT,CASSLGIPRTDTQYF
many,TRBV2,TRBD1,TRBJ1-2,TGTGCCAGCATCCGAGACAGGGATAACTATGGCTACACCTTC,CASIRDRDNYGYTF
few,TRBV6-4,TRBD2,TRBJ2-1,TGTGCCAGCAGTGACTCTCCAGCGGGACGTGAGCAGTTCTTC,CASSDSPAGREQFF
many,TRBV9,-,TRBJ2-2,TGTGCCAGCAACGTCGGGGGACCCGGGGAGCTGTTTTTT,CASNVGGPGELFF
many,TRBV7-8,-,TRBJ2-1,TGTGCCAGCAGCTTACCCCCGGGATACCACAATGAGCAGTTCTTC,CASSLPPGYHNEQFF
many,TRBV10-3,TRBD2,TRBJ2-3,TGTGCCATCCGGGGGAATAGCGGGAGCACAGATACGCAGTATTTT,CAIRGNSGSTDTQYF
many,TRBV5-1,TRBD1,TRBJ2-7,TGCGCCAGCAGGACTACAGGGGGCCTATACGAGCAGTACTTC,CASRTTGGLYEQYF
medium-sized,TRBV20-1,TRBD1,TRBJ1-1,TGCAGTGCTAGGTTCAGGGGGGACACTGAAGCTTTCTTT,CSARFRGDTEAFF
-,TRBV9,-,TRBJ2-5,TGTGCCAGCAGCGTAACCCCGGTGGGGCAAGAGACCCAGTACTTC,CASSVTPVGQETQYF
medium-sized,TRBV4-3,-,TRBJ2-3,TGCGCCAGCAGCCAAGCCGGGGTCAGTGCAGATACGCAGTATTTT,CASSQAGVSADTQYF
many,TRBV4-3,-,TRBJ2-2,TGCGCCAGCAGCCTGATTTTCGGGAGTAGCACCGGGGAGCTGTTTTTT,CASSLIFGSSTGELFF
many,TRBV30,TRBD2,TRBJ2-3,TGTGCCCAGAAAGGGGGACTAGCGGGAGAAACAGATACGCAGTATTTT,CAQKGGLAGETDTQYF
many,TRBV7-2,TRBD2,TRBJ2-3,TGTGCCAGCAGCTTGTTTGCGGGGGGGGGAGATACGCAGTATTTT,CASSLFAGGGDTQYF
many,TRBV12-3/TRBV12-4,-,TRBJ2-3,TGTGCCAGCAGTTTATCTGGGGGAACTAGCACAGATACGCAGTATTTT,CASSLSGGTSTDTQYF
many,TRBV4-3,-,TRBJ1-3,TGCGCCAGCAGCCAAGATCCCAGCTCTGGAAACACCATATATTTT,CASSQDPSSGNTIYF
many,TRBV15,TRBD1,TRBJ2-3,TGTGCCACCAGCAGAGGTCAGGGGGCATTCACAGATACGCAGTATTTT,CATSRGQGAFTDTQYF
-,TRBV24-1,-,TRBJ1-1,TGTGCCACCAGTAAAGGGGTGAAGGGTGAAGCTTTCTTT,CATSKGVKGEAFF
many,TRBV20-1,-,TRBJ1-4,TGCAGTGCTGGACCGGGATCCCGGCCGGAAAAACTGTTTTTT,CSAGPGSRPEKLFF
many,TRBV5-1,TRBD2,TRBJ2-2,TGCGCCAGCAGTTCCGGCCTAGCGGGTCCCACCGGGGAGCTGTTTTTT,CASSSGLAGPTGELFF
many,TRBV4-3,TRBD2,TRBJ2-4,TGCGCCAGCAGCCCCGAGACTAGCGGGAGGGCCGGGGGAAACATTCAGTACTTC,CASSPETSGRAGGNIQYF
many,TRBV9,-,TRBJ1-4,TGTGCCAGCAGCGCGGGGAGTGGACCCGGAAAAAAACTGTTTTTT,CASSAGSGPGKKLFF
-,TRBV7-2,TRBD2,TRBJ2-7,TGTGCCAGCAGCTTAGCGGGGACTAGCGGGGCTTCCGAGCAGTACTTC,CASSLAGTSGASEQYF
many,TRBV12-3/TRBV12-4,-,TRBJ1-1,TGTGCCAGCAGTCTTCCGGGACGTGTGAACACTGAAGCTTTCTTT,CASSLPGRVNTEAFF
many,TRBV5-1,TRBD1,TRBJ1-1,TGCGCCAGCAGCTTACGGACAGGGGGCACTGAAGCTTTCTTT,CASSLRTGGTEAFF
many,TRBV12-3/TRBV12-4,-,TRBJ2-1,TGTGCCAGCAGTTTAAGAGTCCGGGACTTTGTAGGTACCGGGCTCTACAATGAGCAGTTCTTC,CASSLRVRDFVGTGLYNEQFF
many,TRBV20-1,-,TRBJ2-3,TGCAGTGTTCCGATGAGGCCAGATACGCAGTATTTT,CSVPMRPDTQYF
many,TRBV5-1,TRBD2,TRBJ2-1,TGCGCCAGCAGTCCTAGCGGGACAACCTACAATGAGCAGTTCTTC,CASSPSGTTYNEQFF
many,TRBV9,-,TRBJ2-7,TGTGCCAGCAGCCCGACGGCCCGGAGGGGATGCTACGAGCAGTACTTC,CASSPTARRGCYEQYF
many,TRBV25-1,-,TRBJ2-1,TGTGCCAGCAGTGTTCCTGGAGGCAATGAGCAGTTCTTC,CASSVPGGNEQFF
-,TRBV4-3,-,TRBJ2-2,TGCGCCAGCCAAGTTCTTAATGGGGCCGGGGAGCTGTTTTTT,CASQVLNGAGELFF
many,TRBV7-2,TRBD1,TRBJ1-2,TGTGCCAGCAGCACCCGGACAGGGCGGCACTATGGCTACACCTTC,CASSTRTGRHYGYTF
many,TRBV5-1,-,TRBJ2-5,TGCGCCAGCAGCCCCACGTCATCCCTACAAGAGACCCAGTACTTC,CASSPTSSLQETQYF
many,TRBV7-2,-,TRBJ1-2,TGTGCCAGCAGCCCCGCCCCCCTAAGGCAGGCGGGTGGCTACACCTTC,CASSPAPLRQAGGYTF
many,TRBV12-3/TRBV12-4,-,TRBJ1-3,TGTGCCAGCAGTTTAGCAGGGGCTGGAAACACCATATATTTT,CASSLAGAGNTIYF
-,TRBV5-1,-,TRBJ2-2,TGCGCCACCAACCCCGGGGAAGCCGGGGAGCTGTTTTTT,CATNPGEAGELFF
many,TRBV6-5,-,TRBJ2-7,TGTGCCAGCAGTTACTCGAGGGACTTAACCTACGAGCAGTACTTC,CASSYSRDLTYEQYF
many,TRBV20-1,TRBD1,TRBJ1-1,TGCAGTGCTCGACCGGGACAGGGTTTTACGAACACTGAAGCTTTCTTT,CSARPGQGFTNTEAFF
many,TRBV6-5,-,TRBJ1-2,TGTGCCAGCAGCCCGGGGCGGAACTATGGCTACACCTTC,CASSPGRNYGYTF
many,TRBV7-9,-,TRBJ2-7,TGTGCCAGCAGCCCCGGGCCCCCCTACGAGCAGTACTTC,CASSPGPPYEQYF
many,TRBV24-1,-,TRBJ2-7,TGTGCCACCCTGGTAGGGGGCGAGCAGTACTTC,CATLVGGEQYF
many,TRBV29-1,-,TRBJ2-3,TGCAGCGTTTCAACCGGGACGACCACAGATACGCAGTATTTT,CSVSTGTTTDTQYF
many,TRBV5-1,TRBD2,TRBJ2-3,TGCGCCAGCAGCAGAGGGACTAGCGGGGGGGATACGCAGTATTTT,CASSRGTSGGDTQYF
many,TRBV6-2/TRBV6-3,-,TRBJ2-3,TGTGCCAGCAGTGTTGCGGAGGAAGATACGCAGTATTTT,CASSVAEEDTQYF